This TCR beta chain was sequenced for a study of cytomegalovirus exposure and HLA in healthy donors. Study overall: Among the 300 to 400 donors who were genotyped, roughly 76% fell in the genetic ancestry cluster that is associated with self-reported Caucasian donors.

Study-level points and caveats: In a later analysis, V- and J-gene trimming of beta chains associated with a DCLRE1C missense variant, replicated independently. Later analysis identified several of the most significant clusters that appeared linked to common viral pathogens.

Germline V gives CDR1 SEHNR, CDR2 FQNEAQ (reference sequence). V lost 5 bases and J 2 bases, leaving 12 bases between the germline ends. The CDR3 runs 14 residues. This clone has only one observation. Its antigen is not known. Donors were ostensibly healthy at sampling, although undocumented immune exposures were probable. The PCR contained 60 Vbeta and 13 Jbeta primers. Here immunoSEQ multiplex PCR was the method, and the copy in TCRdb shows in-frame clones only, minus some. The sample lists 150,000 to 200,000 clones, roughly four fifths occurring once. This receptor was obtained from a woman in her late teens or twenties in good health and CMV-seropositive. The sample comprised PBMCs. The rearrangement joins TRBV7-9 to TRBJ2-5; D may be TRBD1 (6 bases). CDR3: CASSTGTLQETQYF. CDR3 sequence (DNA): TGTGCCAGCAGCACAGGGACATTACAAGAGACCCAGTACTTC.